The 8 T cell receptor beta chains reported below all come from one sample, sequenced in a study of shared clonotypes between healthy human individuals. Sequencing used immunoSEQ multiplex PCR; TCRdb keeps in-frame clones, though not all of them. The sample yields roughly 1 million clones, around 76% seen once. The sample consisted of memory CD4+ T cells sorted from blood. Regarding subset: CD45RA-negative fraction. The source of these receptors is a man aged 18 to 29 in good health.

The chain is built from TRBV4-3 and TRBJ2-3; 10 nucleotides align to TRBD2. V lost 0 bases, J lost 1 base, and 1 base stayed unmatched. The germline V gene has CDR1 LGHNA and CDR2 YSLEER. The CDR3 totals 16 residues. The CDR3 protein is CASSQDGTSGTDTQYF. In DNA form, the CDR3 reads TGCGCCAGCAGCCAAGATGGGACTAGCGGCACAGATACGCAGTATTTT.

The chain has TRBV28 and TRBJ1-1, with 7 positions matching TRBD1. This CDR3 is built from 14 residues. Germline-derived CDR1 and CDR2 are MDHEN and SYDVKM. The V segment lost 8 bases and the J segment 2 bases; nucleotides outside the gene matches: 8. CDR3 nucleotide sequence: TGTGCCAGCGAGATAGGGGGCTTTAACACTGAAGCTTTCTTT. This encodes CASEIGGFNTEAFF.

The chain carries TRBV6-5 and TRBJ2-5; 11 nucleotides match TRBD1. With 6 bases clipped from V and 5 bases from J, the junction kept 8 bases outside the gene matches. This CDR3 is built from 15 residues. Germline loops: CDR1 MNHEY, CDR2 SVGAGI. The CDR3 reads CASRRTGGRRETQYF. The CDR3 nucleotides are TGTGCCAGCAGAAGGACAGGGGGCCGGCGGGAGACCCAGTACTTC.

This clone has only a few counts. Other DNA sequences in the sample encode the same CDR3. This chain joins TRBV15 and TRBJ2-7, with 7 nucleotides matching TRBD1. Germline loops: CDR1 LNHNV, CDR2 YYDKDF (reference sequence). CDR3 size: 14 residues. With V trimmed by 0 bases and J by 2 bases, 1 base remained unmatched. CDR3 in amino acids: CATSRDQGAYEQYF. The CDR3 DNA sequence: TGTGCCACCAGCAGAGATCAGGGGGCCTACGAGCAGTACTTC.

This chain joins TRBV29-1 and TRBJ2-7; 9 bases match TRBD1. Germline V gives CDR1 SQVTM, CDR2 ANQGSEA. The CDR3 spans 13 residues. V was pared by 6 bases and J by 2 bases, with 5 bases of the junction left unmatched. CDR3 sequence (DNA): TGCAGCGTAGAACAGGGGGCTACCTACGAGCAGTACTTC. Its protein is CSVEQGATYEQYF.

This clone occurred a few times. At the DNA level, this CDR3 is encoded by other sequences in the same sample as well. The V call is TRBV7-2, the J call TRBJ2-7; D uncertain. V shed 1 base and J shed 6 bases, with 7 bases lying between them. CDR3 size: 12 residues. The germline CDR1 and CDR2 sequences are SGHTA and FQGNSA. CDR3 nucleotides: TGTGCCAGCAGCTTAGATGTGGGCGAGCAGTACTTC. Translating it yields CASSLDVGEQYF.

This sequence joins TRBV7-2 and TRBJ2-7; D call uncertain. The germline CDR1 and CDR2 sequences are SGHTA and FQGNSA. Trimming left V 2 bases short and J 5 bases short, with 7 bases between. The CDR3 contains 12 residues. The CDR3 here is CASSLNRDEQYF. The CDR3 DNA sequence: TGTGCCAGCAGCTTAAATCGGGACGAGCAGTACTTC.

V usage is TRBV18 and J usage is TRBJ2-7; TRBD1 matches at 9 bases. Germline V CDR1 and CDR2: KGHSH, LQKENI. CDR3 size: 14 residues. Trimming removed 5 bases from V and 3 bases from J; junction bases left unmatched: 5. The CDR3 reads CASSFGTGHYEQYF. The DNA of the CDR3 is TGTGCCAGCTCATTTGGGACAGGGCACTACGAGCAGTACTTC.